This T cell receptor (beta chain) derives from a study of CD4 T cells in relation to SARS-CoV-2 and coronaviruses. Study-wide background: The HLA restriction of the shared crossreactive spike epitopes was mapped.

Unexposed donor CD4+ T cells date from about 2011-2018, before the COVID-19 pandemic. Repertoires were generated with immunoSEQ multiplex PCR, while TCRdb's copy carries only in-frame clones and drops some. The profile covers under 90,000 clones, with over 85% appearing a single time and 0.23% taken by the ten largest. Germline V gene lookup returns CDR1 KGHDR and CDR2 SFDVKD. The CDR3 loop spans 12 amino acids. Trimming took 5 bases from V and 7 from J, leaving 10 bases between them. The chain links TRBV24-1 to TRBJ1-2; D is ambiguous. The source of this sequence is a human donor in good health. Sequencing was performed on naive CD4+ T cells from PBMCs. As to subset: naive CD4+ T cells isolated by negative enrichment. The CDR3 region has the DNA TGTGCCACCAGTGTCCGGGGAGCTGGCTACACCTTC. Its translation is CATSVRGAGYTF.